This T cell receptor beta chain was sequenced for a study of shared clonotypes between healthy human individuals (dated by TCRdb to the early 2020s). Describing the broader study: A couple of women and three men aged 18 to 49 years were included in the cohort. For each donor, CD4 naive and CD4 memory were each run on three plates, CD8 naive on two plates, and CD8 memory on one plate. Blood TCR repertoires of five healthy adults were deeply sequenced to estimate repertoire size and the extent of clonotype sharing between individuals. Different laboratories and diverse techniques were used to prepare libraries and sequence TCR repertoires, to increase sequencing depth and limit assay-specific biases. Per donor, leukapheresis produced somewhere between about 0.85 and 10 billion PBMCs. Paper-wide results and their limitations: Sampling was restricted to blood, and TCR repertoires in tissues likely differ from the TCR repertoires found in blood. Compared with non-shared clonotypes, clonotypes shared by all four sorted-subset donors had higher generation probabilities. Because the study included only a small number of donors, the genetic and exposure-history diversity represented was limited. Rarefaction of sorted-subset datasets indicated incomplete sequencing despite the large sequencing depth. When several donors were compared, the shared fraction of clonotypes was around 4.6% for naive CD4, around 4% for naive CD8, 2% to 2.5% for memory CD4, and approximately 0.4% for memory CD8. Naive subsets generally had larger estimated clonotype richness than memory subsets. Pairwise subsampling led to the expectation that sequencing depth would affect the degree of clonotype sharing among donors.

In the case of this clone: Its target antigen remains unknown. No base quality information exists; no much larger clone differs at one position.

Measured from the cysteine to the phenylalanine, the CDR3 is 15 residues long. The CDR3 DNA has 45 bases and is translated from base 1. Trimming takes 2 bases off V and 2 bases off J; junction bases not matched to a gene: 0. Based on the germline V gene, the CDR1 and CDR2 sequences are SGHTA and FQGTGA. Using the deep immunoSEQ assay, multiplex PCR amplified TCR CDR3 regions from genomic DNA. Genomic DNA extracted from each cell subset was distributed evenly over all wells of several immunoSEQ 96-well plates, and each plate served as one replicate. For sorted subsets, 200 to 250 ng of genomic DNA, equivalent to roughly 33,000 T cell genomes, went into each replicate PCR. The purified libraries were quantified using a Qubit 3.0 fluorometer, sized with a Bioanalyzer 2100, and then quantified again using the KAPA Library Quantification kit. Each immunoSEQ 96-well plate was sequenced on its own single-read 150-cycle Illumina NextSeq 550 flow cell. Regarding the original processing steps: Because the immunoSEQ output held only junctional sequences and lacked quality scores, the filtering could not match the filtering applied to full-length reads. To assign V/J genes and CDR3, sequences were annotated using PyIR, a Python wrapper for IgBLAST v1.9, with IMGT germline references. Reads were removed for weak V/J assignments (E-value above 1e-6), missing CDR3, stop codons, out-of-frame junctions, or ambiguous translated residues. V3J clonotypes were defined as sequences sharing the same inferred V gene, J gene, and CDR3 amino acid sequence. Percentage overlap between repertoires was computed as shared unique clonotypes divided by the size of the smaller repertoire. Repertoire richness was assessed with RTK rarefaction, the Chao1 estimator, and Recon v2.1 estimates of unobserved clonotypes. Generation probabilities were computed with OLGA for all TCRbeta clonotypes obtained by the gDNA method from a handful of donors. TCRdb carries this immuneACCESS record with in-frame sequences only. Its versions omit some clonotypes, under half of them owing to an unresolved V gene in the studies checked, with the rest unexplained. V and J calls and clone size are as listed in that table; D and trimming were resolved from the DNA. The sample records about 520,000 clones, around 96% of which are singletons. The ten largest clones capture 0.05% to 0.08% of the sample.

The donors were healthy, HIV-negative adults with no recently reported acute infections or vaccinations. Every donor was a Caucasian adult residing in Nashville, Tennessee, USA. Magnetic negative selection was used to enrich CD4+ T cells, after which naive cells were positively selected on CD45RA and the negative fraction became the memory subset. Blood was obtained by leukapheresis, after which PBMCs were separated by Ficoll-Histopaque density gradient centrifugation and cryopreserved in liquid nitrogen vapor phase. Analytical flow cytometry was used to check the purity and quantity of every magnetically sorted T cell population. Genomic DNA was isolated from each sorted fraction and quantified by UV absorbance on a Nanodrop 2000c.

The sequence is built from TRBV7-3 and TRBJ1-3, and TRBD1 aligns with 10 junction nucleotides. The source of this sequence is a young woman in good health. The specimen was naive CD4+ T cells sorted from blood. This specimen's cell subset or site label, interpreted: CD45RA+ positively selected. The CDR3 in this case is CASSLGTGAGNTIYF. The DNA sequence follows: TGTGCCAGCAGCTTAGGGACAGGGGCTGGAAACACCATATATTTT.